This T cell receptor (beta chain) is from a study of T cells in Graves' hyperthyroidism and ophthalmopathy (dated by TCRdb to the late 2010s). Broadly, across the study: Peripheral blood was collected at initial diagnosis, before any treatment. The paper reports TCR Vbeta CDR3 sequencing of some 140 peripheral blood samples: around 41 ophthalmopathy, under 80 hyperthyroidism and around 17 progressor patients. An independent validation cohort of around 19 hyperthyroidism patients and about 16 patients who later progressed to ophthalmopathy tested prospective prediction of ophthalmopathy. The study also compared thyroid tissue and blood T-cell repertoires from about six Graves' hyperthyroidism patients. For training and testing, the approximately 92 patients in the discovery cohort were randomly divided in a 7:3 ratio. A discovery cohort of about 95 patients, about 44 with Graves' ophthalmopathy and 57 with stable Graves' hyperthyroidism, was used to find distinguishing TCR V-J signatures. Once sampling was done, hyperthyroidism patients were given methimazole at a starting dose of 30 mg daily, whereas ophthalmopathy patients were given high-dose intravenous methylprednisolone. Overall study outcomes, separate from this receptor: Most expanded thyroid clonotypes (frequency above 0.001) were also detected in blood, a finding suggesting that blood repertoires may reflect thyroid immune responses. No statistical method was used to set the sample size in advance, and investigators knew the group allocation. A model built on a 13 V-J signature distinguished ophthalmopathy from stable hyperthyroidism, reaching over 85% sensitivity and about 81% specificity in cross-validation and 80%/75% in testing. In validation, progression to ophthalmopathy was predicted by the model with 65% to 71% sensitivity and 72% to 85% specificity, a median of roughly 6 months before onset.

From the cysteine through the phenylalanine, the CDR3 covers 17 amino acids. The only DNA kept is the CDR3, 51 bases in frame from the first base. Here V drops 0 bases and J drops 3 bases, and the junction holds 7 bases not matched to any gene. As encoded in the germline V gene (reference sequence), CDR1 is DFQATT while CDR2 is SNEGSKA. The TCR beta CDR3 regions were amplified from RNA transcripts. The TCR CDR3 was subjected to a first round of RT-PCR using the HTBI primer set and the Qiagen OneStep RT-PCR kit. Libraries were constructed in a second round of multiplex PCR, after which size selection and purification were carried out. Paired-end sequencing of the libraries was performed with 100 bp reads on an Illumina HiSeq2000. Per the original workflow: SOAPnuke was used to process the raw data, throwing out any read that contained adapters or uncalled bases, had a mean Phred below 15, or lacked an exact constant-primer or identifier match. COPE v1.2.5 was used to merge high-quality paired reads, and clonotypes were defined as unique nucleotide sequences. Clonotypes were aligned to IMGT TRBV, TRBD and TRBJ reference segments using MiTCR v1.1. Only V-J combinations with frequency above 0.0001, covering about 99% of repertoires, were analysed. The TCS score was defined as the ratio of F50 (clonal expansion) to E x V (chaos), calculated using BLOSUM62-based TCRdist between CDR3 peptides within each V-J. Welch's t-statistics and random forest reduced around 520 V-J features to about 13, which were used in a naive Bayes classifier (R e1071). The public reads were run again by TCRdb, first through fastp at Q25 and then through MiXCR, and only productive beta chains were kept. Rows with one shared CDR3 protein collapse into an entry with the most common genes and DNA. What appears here as the V and J calls and clone size reflects TCRdb's work, not the paper's. Recorded for this sample are hundreds of thousands of distinct CDR3 sequences; roughly a sixth of them occurred a single time. Approximately 16% of the sample belongs to the ten largest clones.

A word on this clonotype: Its antigen specificity is not known. No much larger clone exists at a distance of one base, and base qualities are not known.

Hyperthyroidism patients were newly diagnosed, had a disease duration of under 2 months, and were aged 18 to 65 years. The study excluded patients with uncontrolled infections, other autoimmune diseases, pregnancy or lactation. Diagnoses were based on clinical symptoms, serum thyroxine and TRAb, thyroid ultrasound and orbital computed tomography. Blood from progressor patients was drawn when they were first diagnosed with hyperthyroidism, before any ophthalmopathy symptoms appeared. Ficoll-Paque density gradient centrifugation was used to isolate PBMCs from 9.5 to 10 ml of fresh peripheral blood. Patients classed as progressors first received a Graves' hyperthyroidism diagnosis and then went on to develop ophthalmopathy during follow-up. Total RNA was extracted using Trizol reagent, and RNA quality was assessed on an Agilent 2100 Bioanalyzer.

This receptor chain uses TRBV20-1 and TRBJ2-3; a stretch of 12 junction bases matches TRBD1. Material for sequencing was blood. This TCR derives from a woman between 50 and 59 years old with Graves' hyperthyroidism that later progressed to Graves' ophthalmopathy. The CDR3 is CSARDRRDRGRTDTQYF. The sequenced DNA: TGCAGTGCTAGAGATCGTCGGGACAGGGGGCGGACAGATACGCAGTATTTT.